This TCR beta chain was sequenced during a study of T-cell memory formation after mild COVID-19. Study in general: Clusters of TCRs were largely donor specific.

TCRdb redid the calling of the 5' RACE reads with MiXCR, one entry per CDR3 protein. The repertoire holds tens of thousands of distinct CDR3 sequences, approximately 7% seen once, with about 1.5% in the top ten. This clonotype has only a few counts. V was trimmed by 8 bases and J by 7 bases, leaving 20 bases between them. The CDR3 contains 14 residues. This TCR derives from a man between 18 and 35 years old who had mild COVID-19 (a few samples of this study predate the infection). Cell type and time point are not known. Sequencing used PBMCs or a T cell subset sorted from them (not recorded which). V and J are TRBV12-3 or TRBV12-4 and TRBJ1-2; tentative D call: TRBD1 (6 bases). CDR3 protein: CASQTQGGGSGYTF. The CDR3 DNA follows: TGTGCCAGCCAAACCCAAGGAGGGGGTAGTGGCTACACCTTC.